The T cell receptor (beta chain) under discussion was sequenced for a study of tumor-infiltrating lymphocytes in localized non-small cell lung cancer (TCRdb year 2021). Regarding the complete study: Patients whose samples were collected after neoadjuvant chemotherapy, as well as both smokers and never-smokers and several histologies, were included in the cohort. Resected tumor tissue and uninvolved lung tissue described as non-adjacent to the tumor were contributed by each patient, with both tissues obtained from the same patient. Flow cytometry, multiplex immunofluorescence, RNA-seq, exome sequencing and proteomics were applied to the same patients as TCR sequencing, which was one of several integrated assays. The overall ICON cohort comprised fewer than 170 surgical patients with localized non-small cell lung cancer whose tumors were resected. The paired tumor versus uninvolved lung comparison of immunoSEQ T-cell fraction included approximately 55 patients.

A word on this clone: Its specific antigen is unknown. No much larger clonotype is one base removed from it; base qualities were not supplied.

The T-cell fraction in tumor and uninvolved lung tissue was obtained from TCR sequencing using the immunoSEQ assay. The source study handled its data this way. For survival analysis, patients were divided into high (upper tertile) and low (lower two tertiles) T-cell fraction groups, which were compared by log-rank test. A signed-rank test was used to test paired tumor versus uninvolved lung differences in T-cell fraction. TCRdb retrieved this table from immuneACCESS and kept in-frame rearrangements only. Not all clones are present; in checked studies, unresolved V genes account for under half, and no reason is known for the remainder. The D gene and trimming were derived from the DNA, and the V and J assignments and clone size from that table. The table for this sample lists about 25,000 clones; roughly 70% of them were counted only once. The ten largest account for under 15% of the sample. The paper as a whole reports these results and caveats: Tumor T-cell fraction from TCR sequencing was not associated with recurrence-free survival (p = 0.61). Consistent with immunofluorescence CD3 counts, TCRbeta sequencing supported greater T cell infiltration in tumors than in uninvolved lung tissue. Because assay coverage varied across patients depending on available tissue quantity, TCR sequencing was performed for only a subset of the cohort. TCR-derived T-cell fraction did not differ between the flow cytometry-defined immunotypes IM1 (good prognosis) and IM2 (poor prognosis). Because different pieces of the same tissue were used for different assays, technical variation could not be separated from intratumor heterogeneity.

The CDR3 covers 15 residues, taking in both the cysteine and the phenylalanine. Just CDR3 DNA is preserved here, 45 bases in frame from base 1. The germline V gene (reference sequence) sets CDR1 to LNHDA and CDR2 to SQIVND. Between the V and J ends, shortened by 3 bases and 0 bases respectively, the junction contains 9 bases. Enrollment in ICON was initiated in 2016, and the last patient was enrolled in the second half of 2018. From a subcohort of 76 patients, fresh tumor and matched uninvolved tissue were collected for in-depth immune analyses, including TCR sequencing. DNA isolated from bulk tissue, without cell sorting, was used for TCR sequencing.

In this chain, TRBV19 is recombined with TRBJ1-5; confidence is insufficient to name the D gene. This sequence was found in a human donor with non-small cell lung cancer. Sequencing was performed on lung tumor tissue. The nucleotides are TGTGCCAGTAGTATCATTAGTGCTAGCAATCAGCCCCAGCATTTT. Translated, this gives CASSIISASNQPQHF.